This is a list of T cell receptor beta chains from one sample in a study of blood T cell repertoires in COVID-19. Assay used: immunoSEQ multiplex PCR; TCRdb lists only in-frame clones, some missing. The table shows 200,000 to 300,000 clones, with roughly 79% occurring only once. Sequencing used peripheral blood. Every receptor here comes from a woman at least 80 years old with COVID-19, enrolled during active disease. Each CDR3 is given with its conserved first and last residue. D genes are given only for firm matches. Only some rows state a clone size, as once, few, many or a class for expanded clones.

V,size,J,D,CDR3,DNA
TRBV5-6,NA,TRBJ1-2,TRBD1,CASSPRDRESYGYTF,TGTGCCAGCAGCCCCCGGGACAGGGAGTCCTATGGCTACACCTTC
TRBV6-5,once,TRBJ2-7,NA,CASSIRQTSSYEQYF,TGTGCCAGCAGTATAAGACAAACGTCCTCCTACGAGCAGTACTTC
TRBV18,NA,TRBJ1-4,NA,CASSPLAGSEKLFF,TGTGCCAGCTCACCATTAGCGGGTTCTGAAAAACTGTTTTTT
TRBV30,NA,TRBJ1-6,TRBD1,CAWRTGEKSPLHF,TGTGCCTGGAGGACAGGGGAAAAATCACCCCTCCACTTT
TRBV6-5,NA,TRBJ2-7,TRBD1,CASRSGTGGYEQYF,TGTGCCAGCAGGTCCGGGACAGGGGGTTACGAGCAGTACTTC
TRBV7-8,NA,TRBJ1-1,NA,CASSLQPRGVPFF,TGTGCCAGCAGCTTGCAACCTCGCGGGGTCCCTTTCTTT
TRBV14,NA,TRBJ1-2,TRBD1,CASSLQGARNYGYTF,TGTGCCAGCAGCCTACAGGGGGCCCGAAACTATGGCTACACCTTC
TRBV10-3,NA,TRBJ1-5,TRBD1,CAISPTGDNQPQHF,TGTGCCATCAGCCCCACAGGGGATAATCAGCCCCAGCATTTT
TRBV5-6,NA,TRBJ2-7,TRBD2,CASSSGRSYEQYF,TGTGCCAGCAGCTCCGGGAGGTCCTACGAGCAGTACTTC
TRBV9,NA,TRBJ2-3,TRBD2,CASSALAGGTDTQYF,TGTGCCAGCAGCGCTCTAGCGGGGGGAACAGATACGCAGTATTTT
TRBV6-2/TRBV6-3,few,TRBJ2-7,TRBD2,CASSYSPGTSGVKQYF,TGTGCCAGCAGTTACTCTCCCGGGACTAGCGGGGTTAAGCAGTACTTC
TRBV28,NA,TRBJ1-2,TRBD1,CASSSLGTGGKLHGYTF,TGTGCCAGCAGTTCCCTGGGGACAGGGGGTAAGCTTCACGGCTACACCTTC
TRBV3-1/TRBV3-2,few,TRBJ1-1,NA,CASSQVVGGNTEAFF,TGTGCCAGCAGCCAAGTAGTGGGGGGAAACACTGAAGCTTTCTTT
TRBV7-2,NA,TRBJ1-2,TRBD1,CASSPGQGGGYTF,TGTGCCAGCAGCCCTGGACAGGGGGGCGGCTACACCTTC
TRBV3-1/TRBV3-2,NA,TRBJ2-1,NA,CASSQEHSRSYNEQFF,TGTGCCAGCAGCCAAGAACACAGTCGATCCTACAATGAGCAGTTCTTC
TRBV28,NA,TRBJ1-1,NA,CASSLRAGRSGAFF,TGTGCCAGCAGTTTAAGGGCAGGTCGATCGGGGGCTTTCTTT
TRBV18,NA,TRBJ1-1,NA,CASSPEQVQSKAFF,TGTGCCAGCTCACCAGAACAGGTCCAAAGCAAAGCTTTCTTT
TRBV6-1,NA,TRBJ1-2,TRBD1,CASSSPGQTYGYTF,TGTGCCAGCAGTAGTCCGGGACAGACTTATGGCTACACCTTC
TRBV2,NA,TRBJ1-6,TRBD1,CASSWISGTVNSPLHF,TGTGCCAGCAGTTGGATCTCCGGGACAGTTAATTCACCCCTCCACTTT
TRBV5-1,NA,TRBJ1-1,NA,CASSSSRGSTEAFF,TGCGCCAGCAGCTCCTCGAGGGGGAGCACTGAAGCTTTCTTT
TRBV30,NA,TRBJ2-5,TRBD2,CACIAGGGETQYF,TGTGCCTGCATAGCGGGGGGAGGGGAGACCCAGTACTTC
TRBV20-1,NA,TRBJ1-6,TRBD1,CSASAAGGRSPLHF,TGCAGTGCTAGTGCGGCAGGGGGCCGGTCACCCCTCCACTTT
TRBV7-2,NA,TRBJ1-1,TRBD1,CASSFVGTANTEAFF,TGTGCCAGCAGCTTTGTAGGGACAGCGAACACTGAAGCTTTCTTT
TRBV5-5,NA,TRBJ2-1,TRBD2,CASSLNLAGPNNEQFF,TGTGCCAGCAGCCTCAACTTAGCGGGACCCAACAATGAGCAGTTCTTC
TRBV11-2,NA,TRBJ1-4,TRBD1,CASSPGQGTEKLFF,TGTGCCAGCAGCCCGGGACAGGGTACCGAAAAACTGTTTTTT
TRBV5-1,NA,TRBJ1-1,TRBD1,CASSTGQGTEAFF,TGCGCCAGCAGCACGGGACAGGGGACTGAAGCTTTCTTT
TRBV7-9,NA,TRBJ1-1,NA,CASSPRLTGPTEAFF,TGTGCCAGCAGCCCCAGGCTTACAGGGCCCACTGAAGCTTTCTTT
TRBV11-2,NA,TRBJ2-3,TRBD2,CASSPPGRARDTQYF,TGTGCCAGCAGCCCCCCAGGGAGGGCGAGGGATACGCAGTATTTT
TRBV7-2,NA,TRBJ1-2,NA,CASSQGGPTGYTF,TGTGCCAGCAGCCAAGGGGGTCCGACCGGCTACACCTTC
TRBV7-8,NA,TRBJ1-1,NA,CASSLARKNTEAFF,TGTGCCAGCAGCTTAGCGAGGAAGAACACTGAAGCTTTCTTT
TRBV5-1,once,TRBJ1-1,NA,CASSLVPFTEAFF,TGCGCCAGCAGCTTGGTCCCCTTCACTGAAGCTTTCTTT
TRBV2,once,TRBJ1-1,NA,CATRRRGGTEAFF,TGTGCCACACGAAGACGGGGAGGAACTGAAGCTTTCTTT
TRBV19,NA,TRBJ1-2,TRBD1,CASINRGRDYGYTF,TGTGCCAGTATTAACAGGGGGCGCGACTATGGCTACACCTTC
TRBV5-1,NA,TRBJ1-5,TRBD1,CASSEQGDSNQPQHF,TGCGCCAGCAGCGAGCAGGGGGATAGCAATCAGCCCCAGCATTTT
TRBV5-1,NA,TRBJ1-3,NA,CASSLGSTNTIYF,TGCGCCAGCAGCTTGGGATCTACAAACACCATATATTTT
TRBV6-2/TRBV6-3,NA,TRBJ2-2,TRBD2,CASSLAGVSTGELFF,TGTGCCAGCAGCTTAGCGGGAGTATCCACCGGGGAGCTGTTTTTT
TRBV7-9,NA,TRBJ2-4,NA,CASSFWGQNIQYF,TGTGCCAGCAGCTTTTGGGGGCAGAACATTCAGTACTTC
TRBV28,NA,TRBJ2-7,NA,CASSFGGQSPAYEQYF,TGTGCCAGCAGTTTCGGGGGACAGTCCCCAGCCTACGAGCAGTACTTC
TRBV5-1,NA,TRBJ1-1,TRBD1,CASSGRQGVGAEAFF,TGCGCCAGCAGCGGCAGACAGGGAGTGGGGGCTGAAGCTTTCTTT